This T cell receptor beta chain was sequenced for a study of T cell responses to AZD1222 COVID-19 vaccine. The CDR3 consists of 16 residues. Per the germline V gene, CDR1 is LGHDT and CDR2 is YNNKEL (reference sequence). Germline trimming cut 4 bases from V and 2 bases from J; bases unmatched to any gene: 5. Study-wide results and limits: Spike-specific TCR breadth and depth grew following two AZD1222 doses. CD4 TCRs associated with vaccination spanned spike, dominating at 160-218 and 743-854.

Only in-frame clones appear in the TCRdb table, and some are missing; sequencing was by immunoSEQ multiplex PCR. The table records about 130,000 clones, 90% of them present only once. About this clone itself: What it binds is not known.

The sample here was peripheral blood, taken on day 0 of AZD1222 vaccination. The sequence was obtained from an adult in good health. This chain joins TRBV3-1 (or the pseudogene TRBV3-2) and TRBJ2-6; TRBD1 matches 7 bases. CDR3 region: CASSLPTGTGANVLTF. Here the CDR3 DNA reads TGTGCCAGCAGCCTCCCGACAGGGACTGGGGCCAACGTCCTGACTTTC.